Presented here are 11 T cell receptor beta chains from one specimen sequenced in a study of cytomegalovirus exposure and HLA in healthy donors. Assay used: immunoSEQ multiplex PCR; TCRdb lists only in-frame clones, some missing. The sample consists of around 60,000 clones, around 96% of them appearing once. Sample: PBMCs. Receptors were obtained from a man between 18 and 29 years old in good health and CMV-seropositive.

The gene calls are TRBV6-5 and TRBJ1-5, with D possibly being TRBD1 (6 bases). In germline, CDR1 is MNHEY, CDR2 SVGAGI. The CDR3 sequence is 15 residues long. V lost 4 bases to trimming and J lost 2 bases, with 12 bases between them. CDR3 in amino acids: CASSFNRVGNQPQHF. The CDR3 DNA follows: TGTGCCAGCAGTTTCAACAGGGTTGGCAATCAGCCCCAGCATTTT.

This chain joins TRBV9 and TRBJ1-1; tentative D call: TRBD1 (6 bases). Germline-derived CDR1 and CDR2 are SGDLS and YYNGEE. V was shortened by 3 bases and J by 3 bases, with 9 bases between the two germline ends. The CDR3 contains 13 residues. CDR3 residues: CASSEQGYTEAFF. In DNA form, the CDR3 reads TGTGCCAGCAGCGAACAGGGCTACACTGAAGCTTTCTTT.

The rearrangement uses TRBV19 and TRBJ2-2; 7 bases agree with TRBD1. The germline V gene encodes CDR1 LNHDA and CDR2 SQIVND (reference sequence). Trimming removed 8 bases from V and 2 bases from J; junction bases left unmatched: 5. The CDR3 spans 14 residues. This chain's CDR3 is CASRDSENTGELFF. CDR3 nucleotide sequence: TGTGCCAGTCGGGACAGCGAAAACACCGGGGAGCTGTTTTTT.

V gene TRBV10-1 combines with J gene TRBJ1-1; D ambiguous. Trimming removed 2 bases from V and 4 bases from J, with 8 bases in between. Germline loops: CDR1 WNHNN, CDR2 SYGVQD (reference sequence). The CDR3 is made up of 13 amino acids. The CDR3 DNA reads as TGCGCCAGCAGTGAGGAAGGGAGCACTGAAGCTTTCTTT. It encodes CASSEEGSTEAFF.

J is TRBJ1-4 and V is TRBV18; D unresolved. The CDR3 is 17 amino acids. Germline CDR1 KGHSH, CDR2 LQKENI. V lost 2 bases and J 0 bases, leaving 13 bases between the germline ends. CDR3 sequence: CASSPRPKRATNEKLFF. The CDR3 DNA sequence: TGTGCCAGCTCACCAAGGCCCAAGCGGGCAACTAATGAAAAACTGTTTTTT.

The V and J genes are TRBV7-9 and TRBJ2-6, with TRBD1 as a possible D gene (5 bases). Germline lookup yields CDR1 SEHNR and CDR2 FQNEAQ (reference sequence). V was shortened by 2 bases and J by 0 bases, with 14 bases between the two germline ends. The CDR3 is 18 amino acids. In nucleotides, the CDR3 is TGTGCCAGCAGCTTACCCAGGGCAGATAGCTCTGGGGCCAACGTCCTGACTTTC. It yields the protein CASSLPRADSSGANVLTF.

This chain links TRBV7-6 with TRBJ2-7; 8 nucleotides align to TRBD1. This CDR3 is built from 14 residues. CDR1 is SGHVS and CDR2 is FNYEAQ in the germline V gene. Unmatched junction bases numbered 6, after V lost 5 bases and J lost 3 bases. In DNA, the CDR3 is TGTGCCAGCAGCCCCGGGACAGGTGGCTACGAGCAGTACTTC. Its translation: CASSPGTGGYEQYF.

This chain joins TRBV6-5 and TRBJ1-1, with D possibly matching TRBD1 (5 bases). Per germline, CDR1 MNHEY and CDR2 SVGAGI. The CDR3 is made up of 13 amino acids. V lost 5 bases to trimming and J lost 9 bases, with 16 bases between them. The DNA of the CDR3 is TGTGCCAGCAGTCCACCGTCCAGGGTGAAAGCTTTCTTT. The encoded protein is CASSPPSRVKAFF.

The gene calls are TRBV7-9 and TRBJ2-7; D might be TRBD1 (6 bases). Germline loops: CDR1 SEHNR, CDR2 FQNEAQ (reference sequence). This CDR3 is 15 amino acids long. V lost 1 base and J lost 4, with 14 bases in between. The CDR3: CASSLVSGQMYEQYF. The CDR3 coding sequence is TGTGCCAGCAGCTTAGTCTCCGGACAGATGTACGAGCAGTACTTC. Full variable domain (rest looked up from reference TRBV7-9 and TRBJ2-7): DTGVSQNPRHKITKRGQNVTFRCDPISEHNRLYWYRQTLGQGPEFLTYFQNEAQLEKSRLLSDRFSAERPKGSFSTLEIQRTEQGDSAMYLCASSLVSGQMYEQYFGPGTRLTVT.

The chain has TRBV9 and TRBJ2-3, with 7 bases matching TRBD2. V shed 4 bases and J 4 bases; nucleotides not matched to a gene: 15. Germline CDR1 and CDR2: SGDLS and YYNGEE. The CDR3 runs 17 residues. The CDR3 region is CASSPDPSGIGADTQYF. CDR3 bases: TGTGCCAGCAGCCCTGATCCTAGCGGTATAGGGGCAGATACGCAGTATTTT.

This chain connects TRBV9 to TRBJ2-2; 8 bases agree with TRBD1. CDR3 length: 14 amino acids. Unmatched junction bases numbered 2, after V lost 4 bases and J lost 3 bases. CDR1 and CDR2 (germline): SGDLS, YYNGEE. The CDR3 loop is CASSTQGDTGELFF. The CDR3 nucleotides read TGTGCCAGCAGCACACAGGGGGACACCGGGGAGCTGTTTTTT.